Detailed here is one T cell receptor (beta chain). A much larger clone lies one base from this, so it may be a read error. TCRdb recomputed calls from the PCR reads with MiXCR, one row per CDR3 protein. The table has about 36,000 distinct CDR3 sequences, roughly 20% seen once. The data originate from a study of molecular identifiers for immune sequencing clone quantification. The CDR3 is 11 residues long. The germline gives CDR1 SGDLS, CDR2 YYNGEE. The receptor's source is a human donor in good health. Some libraries in this study had Jurkat cell RNA spiked in. The V gene is TRBV9, the J gene TRBJ1-2; D possibly corresponds to TRBD1 (5 bases). Sequencing was done on a sample of naive CD8+ T cells from blood, with Jurkat cell RNA spiked in. Specified subset: FACS-sorted CD8+CD4-CCR7+CD45RA+ naive T cells. Written as DNA, the CDR3 is TGTACCAGCACGGGGGGGAGTGGCTACACCTTC. Translated, it gives CTSTGGSGYTF.